This T cell receptor (beta chain) was captured in a study of identical twins. Study results and caveats: In cord blood, abundant beta clonotypes had fewer insertions; memory showed no trend.

In this sample, this clonotype turned up many times. Its target is unknown. TCRdb reprocessed the 5' RACE reads with MiXCR, giving one entry per CDR3 protein. The sample shows about 660,000 distinct CDR3 sequences, 8.5% to 9.5% of them seen only once. CDR3 length: 16 residues. J lost 4 bases, V lost 6 bases, and 12 bases had no gene match. Germline V gene data show CDR1 as MNHNS and CDR2 as SASEGT. This sample also appeared in a second study, on yellow fever vaccine responses in identical twins.

This receptor was taken from a woman aged 18-29 years in good health. Sequenced material: PBMCs. The gene calls are TRBV6-1 and TRBJ2-1; 7 positions match TRBD1. The CDR3 protein is CASSPTRDSIYNEQFF. CDR3 DNA: TGTGCCAGCAGCCCAACCCGGGACAGCATATACAATGAGCAGTTCTTC.